This TCR beta chain originates from a study of response to subunit inactivated influenza vaccine. TCRdb re-derived calls from the RT-PCR reads in MiXCR, one entry per CDR3 protein. The table has roughly 540,000 distinct CDR3 sequences, approximately 24% seen once. The CDR3 has 12 residues. Trimming cost V 4 bases and J 8 bases, with 11 bases left between them. CDR1 and CDR2 from the germline V gene are DFQATT and SNEGSKA (reference sequence). The same specimen was also included in a second study, on T cells expressing NK-cell markers. That report notes: What made the TCR beta cDNA was 5'RACE template switching with UMIs. The CD3+CD56-NKG2C+ fraction of several donors was likewise dominated by these clonotypes. The study did not resolve the HCMV specificity of expanded NKG2C+ T cell clones.

This sequence joins TRBV20-1 and TRBJ1-4; D unclear. Sequences were derived from CD4+ T cells sorted from PBMCs, sampled 11 to 12 days after vaccination. This TCR came from a man in his fifties or sixties who received an inactivated influenza vaccine. Here the CDR3 DNA reads TGCAGTGCTAAGGTCGGGGTCGAAAAACTGTTTTTT. Its protein product is CSAKVGVEKLFF.